Below, one T cell receptor beta chain is given with its context. These data originate in a study of blood T cell repertoires in COVID-19. On the study more broadly: Whether acute or convalescent, the COVID-19 samples came from the United States, Italy and Spain. T cells, B-cell-depleted T cells, or PBMCs provided the cDNA or gDNA that served as material.

The V segment lost 6 bases and the J segment 5 bases; nucleotides outside the gene matches: 8. Germline V gene sequence: CDR1 LGHDT, CDR2 YNNKEL (reference sequence). The CDR3 is 14 amino acids. Per the authors' pipeline: Estimated nucleated cell counts came from reference gene primer amplification. Generated by immunoSEQ multiplex PCR, the TCRdb table keeps only in-frame clones and is missing some. V and J calls and clone size are as listed in that table; D and trimming were resolved from the DNA. The table shows 150,000 to 200,000 clones, with about 88% occurring only once. This TCR came from a woman older than 75 in a cohort sampled during active or convalescent COVID-19. The sample taken for sequencing was peripheral blood. The chain joins TRBV3-1 (or the pseudogene TRBV3-2) to TRBJ2-7; TRBD1 agrees at 9 bases. CDR3 amino acids: CASRDRGSLDEQYF. The CDR3 DNA sequence: TGTGCCAGCAGGGACAGGGGAAGTCTCGACGAGCAGTACTTC.